This T cell receptor beta chain was identified in a study of T-cell memory formation after mild COVID-19. The wider study: TCR clusters were mostly donor specific. General observations from the study: Clones from the second wave (peaking day 37) had unconfirmed SARS-CoV-2 specificity.

CDR3 length: 15 amino acids. The ends were cut back, 0 bases at V and 0 bases at J, with 8 bases in the middle. CDR1 and CDR2 from the germline V gene are MNHEY and SVGAGI. This clonotype was observed at least ten times. The antigen is undetermined. Barcoded TCR alpha and TCR beta cDNA libraries with UMIs came from 5'RACE using constant-segment primers. TCRdb re-derived calls from the 5' RACE reads in MiXCR, one entry per CDR3 protein. The data show roughly 610,000 distinct CDR3 sequences, 17% seen once. The sequence was collected from an adult woman who had mild COVID-19 (a few samples of this study predate the infection). Cell type and time point are not known. Sequenced material: PBMCs or a T cell subset sorted from them (not recorded which). V usage is TRBV6-5 and J usage is TRBJ1-1; D not certain. The CDR3 nucleotides are TGTGCCAGCAGTTACTCCTCCGGGCTGAACACTGAAGCTTTCTTT. Translating gives CASSYSSGLNTEAFF.